The 16 T cell receptor beta chains below all came from one sample that was sequenced in a study of human T cells and chemical hapten exposure. From the RACE reads, TCRdb called clonotypes with MiXCR, one entry per CDR3 protein. This repertoire shows approximately 370,000 distinct CDR3 sequences, around 5.5% found once; its top ten account for about 8.2%. Specified time point: pre-sensitization, week 0. The treatment denotes: therapeutic diphenylcyclopropenone sensitization with weekly scalp DPC. The specimen comprised whole blood, sampled in connection with sensitization to the hapten diphenylcyclopropenone (DPC). These receptors all stem from a woman aged 18-30 years with alopecia areata. Some clones in this sample may be carry-over from other donors' samples.

This clonotype was detected many times. The rearrangement joins TRBV29-1 to TRBJ1-1, with D unclear. V lost 4 bases to trimming and J lost 3 bases, with 9 bases between them. CDR1 is SQVTM, CDR2 ANQGSEA, per germline. There are 12 residues in the CDR3. The CDR3 DNA follows: TGCAGCGTTGTCGGGATATACACTGAAGCTTTCTTT. This gives the protein CSVVGIYTEAFF. The entire variable domain, with the rest obtained from reference TRBV29-1 and TRBJ1-1, is as follows: SAVISQKPSRDICQRGTSLTIQCQVDSQVTMMFWYRQQPGQSLTLIATANQGSEATYESGFVIDKFPISRPNLTFSTLTVSNMSPEDSSIYLCSVVGIYTEAFFGQGTRLTVV.

This clonotype was counted many times. The genes are TRBV28 and TRBJ2-1; no definite D call. V lost 3 bases and J 0 bases, leaving 12 bases between the germline ends. Germline V CDR1 and CDR2: MDHEN, SYDVKM. The CDR3 has 16 residues. CDR3 nucleotide sequence: TGTGCCAGCAGTTTTGTCGGAGTAAGCTCCTACAATGAGCAGTTCTTC. This encodes CASSFVGVSSYNEQFF.

This clonotype was counted between two and nine times. The chain joins TRBV4-3 to TRBJ1-4; D not certain. Per germline, CDR1 LGHNA and CDR2 YSLEER. With 4 bases removed from V and 4 bases from J, the gap between germline ends came to 7 bases. The CDR3 is 13 amino acids. Here the CDR3 DNA reads TGCGCCAGCAGCCCCTCTTTTAATGAAAAACTGTTTTTT. Translating gives CASSPSFNEKLFF.

At least ten counts were recorded for this clonotype. This chain uses TRBV2 with TRBJ2-3; possibly TRBD1 for D (5 bases). CDR3 size: 13 residues. With 6 bases removed from V and 0 bases from J, the gap between germline ends came to 7 bases. Germline CDR1 and CDR2: SNHLY and FYNNEI. The DNA of the CDR3 is TGTGCCAGCAGGGCAGGGAGCACAGATACGCAGTATTTT. Protein sequence: CASRAGSTDTQYF.

This clonotype was recorded at least ten times. The chain employs TRBV4-1 and TRBJ2-5, with 7 nucleotides matching TRBD1. V dropped 9 bases and J dropped 7; count of bases not matched to a gene: 8. The CDR3 runs 12 residues. Per germline, CDR1 MGHRA and CDR2 YSYEKL. CDR3 sequence reads: CASQGEGRTQYF. CDR3 nucleotide sequence: TGCGCCAGTCAGGGGGAAGGGCGGACCCAGTACTTC.

The V gene is TRBV2, the J gene TRBJ2-1, with a weak D call TRBD2 (6 bases). The V and J ends lost 8 bases and 5 bases respectively, with 16 bases between them. This CDR3 has 14 residues. The germline CDR1 and CDR2 sequences are SNHLY and FYNNEI. CDR3 in amino acids: CASPRGKKDNEQFF. CDR3 DNA sequence: TGTGCCAGCCCCCGGGGGAAAAAGGACAATGAGCAGTTCTTC.

This clonotype was counted ten times or more. The chain recombines TRBV28 with TRBJ1-1; the D is unclear. V was clipped by 8 bases and J by 5 bases, with 18 bases between them. The CDR3 has 14 residues. Per the germline V gene, CDR1 is MDHEN and CDR2 is SYDVKM. The CDR3 coding sequence is TGTGCCAGCGGGTACGGTTATCGGGGAACTGAAGCTTTCTTT. Translation gives CASGYGYRGTEAFF.

This clonotype was seen a few times. The chain's CDR3 is CASSLIGPSRAFF. The CDR3, as DNA: TGTGCCAGCAGTTTAATAGGACCTAGCCGGGCTTTCTTT. The chain has TRBV12-3 or TRBV12-4 and TRBJ1-1; D not resolved. Trimming cost V 2 bases and J 11 bases, with 15 bases left between them. The CDR3 spans 13 residues.

This clonotype turned up a few times. This chain uses TRBV7-2 with TRBJ2-1, with D possibly being TRBD2 (5 bases). Trimming shortened V by 5 bases and J by 13 bases, and 18 bases separated the two germline ends. The CDR3 spans 13 residues. Germline V gives CDR1 SGHTA, CDR2 FQGNSA. CDR3 residues: CASSPGLRTGQFF. The DNA of the CDR3 is TGTGCCAGCAGCCCCGGCTTGAGGACTGGACAGTTCTTC.

This clonotype has at least ten counts. The chain links TRBV7-9 to TRBJ2-3, with TRBD2 matching over 8 bases. The V gene's germline CDR1 is SEHNR and CDR2 FQNEAQ (reference sequence). This CDR3 has 15 amino acids. With V trimmed by 3 bases and J by 6 bases, 8 bases remained unmatched. The CDR3 region is CASSFQTSEEDTQYF. The CDR3 coding sequence is TGTGCCAGCAGCTTCCAGACTAGCGAGGAGGATACGCAGTATTTT.

This clonotype appeared many times. V usage is TRBV18 and J usage is TRBJ2-6; D not certain. The CDR3 is 16 residues long. CDR1 and CDR2 (germline): KGHSH, LQKENI. Trimming left V 1 base short and J 0 bases short, with 7 bases between. CDR3 sequence reads: CASSPQLGSGANVLTF. The CDR3 coding sequence is TGTGCCAGCTCACCACAACTGGGCTCTGGGGCCAACGTCCTGACTTTC.

This clonotype appeared a few times. The chain recombines TRBV7-3 with TRBJ1-1; 9 nucleotides agree with TRBD1. The CDR3 is made up of 16 amino acids. Germline assignment: CDR1 SGHTA and CDR2 FQGTGA. Losses at the gene ends were 4 bases for V and 4 bases for J; bases not matched to a gene: 10. CDR3 DNA: TGTGCCAGCAGCTCCACAGGGGGCGTGATCGGCACTGAAGCTTTCTTT. It codes for CASSSTGGVIGTEAFF.

Many counts were recorded for this clonotype. The rearrangement uses TRBV2 and TRBJ2-3; D tentatively reads TRBD1 or TRBD2 (5 bases each). The CDR3 has 15 residues. V lost 4 bases, J lost 6 bases, and 17 bases lay in between. Germline loops: CDR1 SNHLY, CDR2 FYNNEI. The CDR3 loop is CASSAPGGPSDTQYF. As DNA, the CDR3 is TGTGCCAGCAGTGCACCTGGGGGACCAAGCGATACGCAGTATTTT.

This clonotype was counted many times. The chain combines TRBV6-5 with TRBJ1-3, with D hard to call. V shed 2 bases and J shed 0 bases, with 5 bases lying between them. Germline CDR1 reads MNHEY; CDR2 reads SVGAGI. The CDR3 runs to 14 residues. CDR3 nucleotide sequence: TGTGCCAGCAGTTACAGTTCCTCTGGAAACACCATATATTTT. It encodes CASSYSSSGNTIYF.

There are many counts of this clonotype. V usage is TRBV4-1 and J usage is TRBJ1-1; no definite D call. Germline loops: CDR1 MGHRA, CDR2 YSYEKL. The CDR3 sequence is 15 residues long. The V gene lost 3 bases and the J gene lost 6 bases, with 17 bases spanning the gap. DNA of the CDR3: TGCGCCAGCAGCCAGGCCACAATGCGATTCGCTGAAGCTTTCTTT. It is translated as CASSQATMRFAEAFF.

This clonotype came up a few times. The J gene is TRBJ1-1, the V gene TRBV6-5; the D gene is possibly TRBD1 (6 bases). The CDR3 totals 15 residues. Per the germline V gene, CDR1 is MNHEY and CDR2 is SVGAGI. Trimming cost V 6 bases and J 7 bases, with 21 bases left between them. The CDR3 region has the DNA TGTGCCAGCAGCATCACACCTGACAGGTATATTGAAGCTTTCTTT. Translation gives CASSITPDRYIEAFF.